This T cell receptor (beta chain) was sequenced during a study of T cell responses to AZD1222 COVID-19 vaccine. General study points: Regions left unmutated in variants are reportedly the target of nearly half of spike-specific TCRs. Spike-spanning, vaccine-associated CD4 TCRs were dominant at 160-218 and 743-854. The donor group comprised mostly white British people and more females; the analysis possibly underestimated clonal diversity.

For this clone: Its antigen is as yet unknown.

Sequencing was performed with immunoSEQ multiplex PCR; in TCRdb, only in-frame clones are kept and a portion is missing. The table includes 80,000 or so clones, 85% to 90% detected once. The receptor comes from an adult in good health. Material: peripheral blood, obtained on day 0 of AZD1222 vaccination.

In DNA, the CDR3 is TGTGCCAGCAGCCCTCTTAACACAGATACGCAGTATTTT. It translates to CASSPLNTDTQYF. The chain employs TRBV7-9 and TRBJ2-3; D is uncertain. The germline CDR1 and CDR2 sequences are SEHNR and FQNEAQ (reference sequence). This CDR3 has 13 amino acids. Trimming pared 5 bases from V and 2 bases from J, leaving 8 bases between. The full variable domain, with the rest looked up from reference TRBV7-9 and TRBJ2-3, is DTGVSQNPRHKITKRGQNVTFRCDPISEHNRLYWYRQTLGQGPEFLTYFQNEAQLEKSRLLSDRFSAERPKGSFSTLEIQRTEQGDSAMYLCASSPLNTDTQYFGPGTRLTVL.